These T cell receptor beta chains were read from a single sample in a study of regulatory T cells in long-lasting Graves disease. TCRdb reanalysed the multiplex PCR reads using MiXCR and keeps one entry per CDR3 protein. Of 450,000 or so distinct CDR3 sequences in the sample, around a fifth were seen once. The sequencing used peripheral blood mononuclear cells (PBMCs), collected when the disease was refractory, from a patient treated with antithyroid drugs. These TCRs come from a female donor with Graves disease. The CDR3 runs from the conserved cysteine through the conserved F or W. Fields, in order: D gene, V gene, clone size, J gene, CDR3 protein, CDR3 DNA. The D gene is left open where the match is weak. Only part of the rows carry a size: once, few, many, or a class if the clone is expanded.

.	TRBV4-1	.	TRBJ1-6	CASSQTPIRETYNSPLHF	TGCGCCAGCAGCCAAACTCCAATCCGGGAAACCTATAATTCACCCCTCCACTTT
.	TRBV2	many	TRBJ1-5	CASSEESGLVNQPQHF	TGTGCCAGCAGTGAAGAGTCCGGGCTGGTCAATCAGCCCCAGCATTTT
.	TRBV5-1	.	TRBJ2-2	CASISSAVNTGELFF	TGCGCCAGCATCTCATCGGCGGTGAACACCGGGGAGCTGTTTTTT
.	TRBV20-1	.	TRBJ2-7	CSATDEGVGRPFEQYF	TGCAGTGCTACAGACGAAGGGGTGGGTCGACCCTTCGAGCAGTACTTC
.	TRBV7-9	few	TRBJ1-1	CASGISKMNTEAFF	TGTGCCAGCGGTATATCCAAGATGAACACTGAAGCTTTCTTT
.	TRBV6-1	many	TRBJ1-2	CATTTGRSGASNYGYTF	TGTGCCACCACCACGGGGAGATCAGGGGCCTCTAACTATGGCTACACCTTC
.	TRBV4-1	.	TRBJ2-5	CASSHREGGEQETQYF	TGCGCCAGCAGCCACCGTGAGGGGGGGGAGCAAGAGACCCAGTACTTC
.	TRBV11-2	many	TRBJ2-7	CASSRVGRSSYEQYF	TGTGCCAGCAGCCGGGTTGGTAGGAGCTCCTACGAGCAGTACTTC
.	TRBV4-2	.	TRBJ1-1	CASSQDTVGRDNTEAFF	TGTGCCAGCAGCCAAGATACGGTTGGGAGGGACAACACTGAAGCTTTCTTT
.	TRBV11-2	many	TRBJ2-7	CASSFPSGSYEQYF	TGTGCCAGCAGCTTCCCCTCCGGCTCCTACGAGCAGTACTTC
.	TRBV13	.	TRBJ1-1	CASSLGRAPNTEAFF	TGTGCCAGCAGCTTAGGGCGGGCGCCCAACACTGAAGCTTTCTTT
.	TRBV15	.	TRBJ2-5	CATSRGRGQETQYF	TGTGCCACCAGCAGAGGCAGGGGCCAAGAGACCCAGTACTTC